This is a list of T cell receptor beta chains from one sample in a study of CD8+CD57+ T cells in acquired aplastic anemia. TCRdb redid the calling of the reads with MiXCR, one entry per CDR3 protein. The profile shows some 120,000 distinct CDR3 sequences, around 48% of them singletons. The source material was sorted CD4+, CD8+, or CD8+CD57+ T cells (not recorded which) from PBMCs. These receptor sequences come from a human donor in good health, serving as a control. The CDR3 runs from the conserved cysteine through the conserved F or W. The order of the fields is CDR3 protein, CDR3 DNA, J gene, clone size, V gene, D gene. A D gene is named only where the DNA matches it firmly. The size field is filled for only some rows; it gives once, few, many or a size class.

CASSILGGTLIYEQYF | TGTGCCAGTAGTATACTCGGGGGAACGCTGATCTACGAGCAGTACTTC | TRBJ2-7 | - | TRBV19 | -
CASSIPRQGKEDSNQPQHF | TGTGCCAGTAGTATCCCCAGACAGGGAAAGGAGGATAGCAATCAGCCCCAGCATTTT | TRBJ1-5 | many | TRBV19 | TRBD1
CASSKTGQTTEAFF | TGTGCCAGCAGTAAGACCGGACAGACCACTGAAGCTTTCTTT | TRBJ1-1 | few | TRBV2 | -
CAISVGTGENSPLHF | TGTGCCATCAGTGTAGGGACAGGGGAAAATTCACCCCTCCACTTT | TRBJ1-6 | - | TRBV10-3 | TRBD1
CSAREKAGNTEAFF | TGCAGTGCTAGAGAAAAGGCGGGGAACACTGAAGCTTTCTTT | TRBJ1-1 | many | TRBV20-1 | -
CATSDSGVVGKNTEAFF | TGTGCCACCAGTGATTCCGGGGTCGTGGGGAAAAACACTGAAGCTTTCTTT | TRBJ1-1 | - | TRBV24-1 | -
CASSLDESRSGNTIYF | TGCGCCAGCAGCTTGGATGAGTCTCGCTCTGGAAACACCATATATTTT | TRBJ1-3 | many | TRBV5-1 | -
CASSPGTGVEAFF | TGTGCCAGCAGTCCAGGCACAGGGGTTGAAGCTTTCTTT | TRBJ1-1 | - | TRBV6-1 | TRBD1
CASSLKGQPKNEQYF | TGTGCCAGCAGCTTAAAGGGACAGCCTAAGAACGAGCAGTACTTC | TRBJ2-7 | once | TRBV7-6 | TRBD1
CASSWGGSVGEQYF | TGTGCCAGCAGTTGGGGGGGAAGCGTCGGCGAGCAGTACTTC | TRBJ2-7 | once | TRBV27 | TRBD2
CASSFEGDSPLHF | TGTGCCAGTAGTTTCGAGGGAGATTCACCCCTCCACTTT | TRBJ1-6 | medium-sized | TRBV19 | -
CSVGDRGPSNQPQHF | TGCAGCGTGGGGGACAGGGGGCCTAGCAATCAGCCCCAGCATTTT | TRBJ1-5 | many | TRBV29-1 | TRBD1
CAIRQGVDNSPLHF | TGTGCCATCCGACAGGGGGTCGATAATTCACCCCTCCACTTT | TRBJ1-6 | - | TRBV10-3 | TRBD1
CASSDSGTGRAGNTIYF | TGTGCCAGCAGTGACTCAGGGACAGGGAGGGCTGGAAACACCATATATTTT | TRBJ1-3 | - | TRBV6-4 | TRBD1
CATSDPGRAGEQDTQYF | TGTGCCACCAGTGATCCGGGGCGGGCGGGAGAACAAGATACGCAGTATTTT | TRBJ2-3 | - | TRBV24-1 | TRBD2
CASSRRQSSYYGYTF | TGTGCCAGCAGCCGCCGACAGTCCAGTTACTATGGCTACACCTTC | TRBJ1-2 | - | TRBV12-3/TRBV12-4 | -
CAWSVGSGSRETQYF | TGTGCCTGGAGTGTGGGGTCAGGGTCGAGGGAGACCCAGTACTTC | TRBJ2-5 | - | TRBV24-1 | -
CATLRDRSTYNEQFF | TGTGCCACCCTCCGCGACAGGAGCACCTACAATGAGCAGTTCTTC | TRBJ2-1 | many | TRBV5-4 | -
CSARAGDDQETQYF | TGCAGTGCTAGAGCGGGCGATGACCAAGAGACCCAGTACTTC | TRBJ2-5 | - | TRBV20-1 | -
CSARVDFRGGMNTEAFF | TGCAGTGCTAGAGTGGATTTTAGGGGGGGCATGAACACTGAAGCTTTCTTT | TRBJ1-1 | many | TRBV20-1 | -
CASSPGLGLAVNNEQFF | TGTGCCAGCAGCCCGGGGCTCGGACTAGCGGTAAACAATGAGCAGTTCTTC | TRBJ2-1 | - | TRBV11-2 | TRBD2
CASSRTQGGETQYF | TGTGCCAGCAGCCGAACGCAGGGGGGCGAGACCCAGTACTTC | TRBJ2-5 | - | TRBV7-3 | -
CASSEGQGLPTSEQYF | TGTGCCAGCAGTGAAGGACAGGGCCTTCCCACGAGCGAGCAGTACTTC | TRBJ2-7 | - | TRBV6-1 | TRBD1
CASSKLAGDTEAFF | TGTGCCAGTAGTAAACTAGCGGGGGACACTGAAGCTTTCTTT | TRBJ1-1 | - | TRBV19 | -
CAISDTGTVSDEQYF | TGTGCCATCAGTGATACCGGGACAGTGAGCGACGAGCAGTACTTC | TRBJ2-7 | - | TRBV10-3 | TRBD1
CASSLILAGGTDTQYF | TGTGCCAGCAGCTTAATCCTAGCGGGGGGCACAGATACGCAGTATTTT | TRBJ2-3 | - | TRBV7-7 | TRBD2
CASSQGQLAGNTIYF | TGTGCCAGCAGCCAAGGACAGTTGGCTGGAAACACCATATATTTT | TRBJ1-3 | - | TRBV3-1 | -
CASSSPGTWTYEQYF | TGCGCCAGCAGCTCACCTGGGACATGGACCTACGAGCAGTACTTC | TRBJ2-7 | - | TRBV5-1 | -
CSARRTGLSPLHF | TGCAGTGCTAGGAGGACAGGGTTGTCACCCCTCCACTTT | TRBJ1-6 | - | TRBV20-1 | TRBD1
CAISGGGGSEKLFF | TGTGCCATCAGTGGGGGGGGAGGGAGTGAAAAACTGTTTTTT | TRBJ1-4 | - | TRBV10-3 | -